This paragraph covers one T cell receptor (beta chain) sequence. Its antigen is unknown. No base quality values were provided; no much bigger clone lies one nucleotide off. This sample is drawn from a study of blood T cell repertoires in COVID-19 (dated by TCRdb to the early 2020s). About the full investigation: Samples covering the acute and convalescent phases of COVID-19 were provided by collaborators in the United States, Italy and Spain. The material from the prospective study consisted of cDNA or gDNA derived from T cells, B-cell-depleted T cells, or PBMCs. Deeply sampled blood TCRbeta repertoires from subjects exposed to, actively infected with, or recovered from COVID-19 were included in the dataset. The samples were drawn from the first 160 participants of the ongoing ImmuneRACE study and from 1,254 subjects provided by 6 global collaborators. Where available, HLA class I and class II types were obtained from metadata supplied by the sample provider rather than from assay-based typing. The repertoires were made available in a free public database intended to serve as a resource for research on the immune response to SARS-CoV-2. Sample metadata almost always included a de-identified subject ID, COVID-19 status, age in years and sex.

TCRbeta CDR3 regions were amplified from genomic DNA by means of the immunoSEQ Assay, a bias-controlled multiplex PCR. Regarding the original processing steps: The number of nucleated cells in each sample was estimated by amplification of reference gene primers within the assay. Sequence reads were collapsed and filtered to measure the absolute abundance of every unique TCRbeta CDR3 rearrangement. For each sample, productive Simpson clonality was calculated by taking the square root of Simpson's diversity index across productive rearrangements. Sourced from immuneACCESS, this table was stored by TCRdb with only in-frame sequences that have V and J called. A share of the clones is absent; for the studies checked, an unresolved V gene accounts for under half, and the remainder has no known explanation. V and J calls and clone size come straight from that table; D and trimming were deduced from the DNA. The sample contains approximately 280,000 clones, roughly 80% of them found a single time. The ten largest clones add up to approximately 5% of the sample.

Overall study outcomes, separate from this receptor: Clinical and demographic metadata were provided uncurated, with the amount varying by source and participant.

Participants in the prospective study were enrolled through a virtual design, were aged about 18 to 90 years, and lived in 24 United States geographic areas. To assign participants to cohorts, the prospective study relied on clinical history that participants themselves reported in a screening survey and a study questionnaire. Exposed participants had been in contact, within 2 weeks of entering the study, with a person who had a PCR-confirmed or clinician-diagnosed case of COVID-19. In the prospective study, whole blood, serum and a nasopharyngeal or oropharyngeal swab were collected from each participant by mobile phlebotomists. Over a roughly two-month period, participants in the prospective study had the option of providing additional blood draws and questionnaires. Blood samples from the prospective study were shipped frozen or at room temperature prior to DNA extraction. V sheds 5 bases and J sheds 19 bases, leaving 18 bases between their ends. CDR1 MNHEY and CDR2 SVGAGI were looked up in the germline V gene. Spanning cysteine to phenylalanine, the CDR3 consists of 12 amino acids. The sequence is cut down to CDR3 DNA, 36 bases in frame from base 1.

The TCR was taken from a man aged 35 to 55 who had been exposed to COVID-19. This sequence uses TRBV6-5 and TRBJ1-6; there is no confident call for the D gene. The sequenced sample consisted of PBMCs or T cells enriched from blood (not recorded which). The nucleotide sequence is TGTGCCAGCAGTCCGGACTGGATCCTGGTACACTTT. Its amino acids are CASSPDWILVHF.